Listed below are T cell receptor beta chains from one sample, sequenced in a study of T cell repertoires in aging, cancer and after chemotherapy. TCRdb re-called the multiplex PCR reads through MiXCR, storing one row per CDR3 protein. The sample holds about 5,000 distinct CDR3 sequences; around 33% are singletons and the top ten take 15% to 20%. The specimen sequenced was blood. All receptors come from a human donor with a blood cancer. The donor label of this sample is uncertain. Each CDR3 is given without its conserved first and last residue. The order of the fields is J gene, V gene, CDR3 protein.

>TRBJ2-2|TRBV5-6
ASSFRGQGATGELF
>TRBJ1-2|TRBV5-6
ASSFEQARYT
>TRBJ1-6|TRBV7-9
ASSLDQEDNSPLH
>TRBJ1-4|TRBV6-5
ASSYDRSANEKLF
>TRBJ2-3|TRBV18
ASSPTSGTDTQY
>TRBJ1-2|TRBV6-6
ASRVKSGGLGGYT
>TRBJ2-2|TRBV7-9
ASSLKQVGELF
>TRBJ2-5|TRBV18
ASLPRGGETQY
>TRBJ2-3|TRBV5-4
ASSLRTDTQY
>TRBJ2-7|TRBV29-1
SVEQGASYEQY
>TRBJ2-1|TRBV7-3
ASSSSGGASEQF
>TRBJ1-6|TRBV20-1
SARGGFRSPLH
>TRBJ2-1|TRBV7-2
ASSSVPGLVAREQF
>TRBJ2-1|TRBV7-3
ASSLYGTYNEQF
>TRBJ1-4|TRBV19
ASSISATTNEKLF
>TRBJ2-1|TRBV4-2
ASSHDSYNEQF
>TRBJ2-5|TRBV7-6
ASSPGTAGETQY
>TRBJ1-2|TRBV7-9
ASSSAGTGGDGYT
>TRBJ2-1|TRBV24-1
ATSGGGGEQF
>TRBJ2-5|TRBV20-1
SASPSSGRAQETQY
>TRBJ2-1|TRBV6-5
ASSTGTSGVGEQF
>TRBJ2-1|TRBV5-1
ASSSMAHIRAEQF
>TRBJ2-7|TRBV20-1
SASKPGPSYEQY
>TRBJ1-2|TRBV5-6
ASSRGTAGGYGYT
>TRBJ2-3|TRBV6-1
ASSERSGSSTDTQY
>TRBJ1-4|TRBV6-5
ASSYSQGLREKLF
>TRBJ1-6|TRBV7-9
ASSPNPKTSNSPLH
>TRBJ2-2|TRBV30
AWRASGRVLGELF
>TRBJ2-4|TRBV6-2/TRBV6-3
ASSPRYIAKNIQY
>TRBJ2-2|TRBV10-3
AISSSGSTGELF
>TRBJ2-7|TRBV7-2
ASTLAGGPYEQY
>TRBJ2-7|TRBV30
AWSRSRYEQY
>TRBJ1-3|TRBV6-5
ASSFPGQGYSGNTIY
>TRBJ2-7|TRBV27
ASSWGLAGHYEQY
>TRBJ2-1|TRBV4-3
ASSQGLAHEQF
>TRBJ1-6|TRBV5-5
ASSLAGRGHSPLH
>TRBJ2-2|TRBV18
ASSPGQLNTGELF
>TRBJ2-3|TRBV5-5
ASSREREKY
>.|TRBV7-9
ASSFPGLAGPQSIQY
>TRBJ2-7|TRBV7-2
ASSREQVPYEQY